This T cell receptor (beta chain) came from a study of beta chain features in type 1 diabetes. At the level of the study: The study examined roughly 110,000,000 sorted cells across all samples.

Study observations and caveats: VDJ junctions from type 1 diabetes patients carried fewer insertions and larger deletions. PCR might pick shorter templates more often, in the same way for patients and controls. The study found moderately but significantly shorter TCRB CDR3s in all four CD4+ subsets of Type 1 diabetes patients. Since sequencing was performed on cDNA, cells with high TCR expression could be over-represented.

As regards this clone: Its antigen is unidentified.

Per the germline V gene, CDR1 is LNHDA and CDR2 is SQIVND (reference sequence). V shed 4 bases, J shed 4 bases, and the junction held 3 bases outside the gene matches. This CDR3 is 13 amino acids long. The isolated RNA, all of it, was reverse transcribed, so expressed TCRB transcripts were what got sequenced. TCRdb's copy holds only in-frame clones and misses some; the assay was immunoSEQ multiplex PCR. The table has under 400,000 clones, around an eighth seen once; the top ten hold around 0.0099%. Sequenced sample: naive CD4+ T cells from blood. This chain joins TRBV19 and TRBJ1-2; 7 positions match TRBD1. The receptor was derived from a woman aged 18-29 years with type 1 diabetes. As DNA, the CDR3 is TGTGCCAGTAGTACGGGACAGTCCTATGGCTACACCTTC. Protein: CASSTGQSYGYTF. The full variable domain, completed using reference TRBV19 and TRBJ1-2, is DGGITQSPKYLFRKEGQNVTLSCEQNLNHDAMYWYRQDPGQGLRLIYYSQIVNDFQKGDIAEGYSVSREKKESFPLTVTSAQKNPTAFYLCASSTGQSYGYTFGSGTRLTVV.